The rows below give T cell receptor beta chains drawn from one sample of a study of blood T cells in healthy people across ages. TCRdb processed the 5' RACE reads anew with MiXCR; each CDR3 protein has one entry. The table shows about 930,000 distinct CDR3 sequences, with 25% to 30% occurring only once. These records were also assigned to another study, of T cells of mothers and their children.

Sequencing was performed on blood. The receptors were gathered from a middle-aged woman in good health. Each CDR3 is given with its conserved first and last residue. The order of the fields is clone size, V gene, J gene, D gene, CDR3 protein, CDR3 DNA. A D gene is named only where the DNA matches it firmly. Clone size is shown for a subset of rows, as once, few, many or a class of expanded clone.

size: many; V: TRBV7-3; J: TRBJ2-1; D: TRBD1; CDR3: CASSLRDRGDLNEQFF; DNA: TGTGCCAGCAGCTTAAGGGACAGGGGCGATCTCAATGAGCAGTTCTTC
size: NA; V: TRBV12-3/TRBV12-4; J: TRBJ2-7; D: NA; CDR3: CASSFGRGSTYEQYF; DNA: TGTGCCAGCAGTTTTGGTAGGGGATCAACCTACGAGCAGTACTTC
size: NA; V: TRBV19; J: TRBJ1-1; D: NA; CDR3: CATMNGGHYTEAFF; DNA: TGTGCCACCATGAACGGGGGACACTACACTGAAGCTTTCTTT
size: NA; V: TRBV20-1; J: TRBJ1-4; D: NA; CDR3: CSAQTLEKLFF; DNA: TGCAGTGCCCAGACGCTCGAAAAACTGTTTTTT
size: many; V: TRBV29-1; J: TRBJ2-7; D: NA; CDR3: CSVEVIRSEEQYF; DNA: TGCAGCGTTGAAGTTATACGGAGTGAGGAGCAGTACTTC
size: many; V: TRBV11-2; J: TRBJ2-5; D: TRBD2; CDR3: CASSLFWSGGADETQYF; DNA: TGTGCCAGCAGCTTATTCTGGAGCGGGGGGGCCGACGAGACCCAGTACTTC
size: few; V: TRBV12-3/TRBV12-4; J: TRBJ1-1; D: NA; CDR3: CASSLGGWSAFF; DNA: TGTGCCAGCAGTTTAGGGGGATGGTCGGCTTTCTTT
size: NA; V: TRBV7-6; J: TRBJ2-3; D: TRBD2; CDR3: CASNLAGGWDTQYF; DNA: TGTGCCAGCAACTTAGCGGGGGGTTGGGATACGCAGTATTTT
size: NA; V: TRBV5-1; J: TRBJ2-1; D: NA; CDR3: CASSLVHLNEQFF; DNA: TGCGCCAGCAGCTTAGTCCATCTCAATGAGCAGTTCTTC
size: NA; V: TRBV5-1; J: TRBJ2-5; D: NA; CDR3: CASSLVSRETQYF; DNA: TGCGCCAGCAGCTTGGTTTCCAGGGAGACCCAGTACTTC
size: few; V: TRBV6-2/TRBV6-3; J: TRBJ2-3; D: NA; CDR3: CASSSGTLPPDTQYF; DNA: TGTGCCAGCAGTTCTGGGACTTTGCCTCCAGATACGCAGTATTTT
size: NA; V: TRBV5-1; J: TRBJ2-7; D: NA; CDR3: CASSLVSQEREQYF; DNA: TGCGCCAGCAGCTTGGTTAGTCAGGAGCGCGAGCAGTACTTC
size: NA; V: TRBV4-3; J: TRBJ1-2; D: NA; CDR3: CASSLQHGGAYTF; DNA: TGCGCCAGCAGCCTTCAACACGGGGGGGCCTACACCTTC
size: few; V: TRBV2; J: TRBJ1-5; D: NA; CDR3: CASSGTILNQPQHF; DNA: TGTGCCAGCAGTGGGACCATACTTAATCAGCCCCAGCATTTT
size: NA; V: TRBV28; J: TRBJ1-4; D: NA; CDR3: CASRGVKKLFF; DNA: TGTGCCAGCAGGGGTGTGAAAAAACTGTTTTTT
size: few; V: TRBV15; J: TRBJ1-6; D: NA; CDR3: CATSRDRGSPLHF; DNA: TGTGCCACCAGCAGAGATCGGGGATCACCCCTCCACTTT
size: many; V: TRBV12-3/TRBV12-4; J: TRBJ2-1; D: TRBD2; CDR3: CASSTGGGSYNEQFF; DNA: TGTGCCAGCAGTACCGGGGGGGGCTCCTACAATGAGCAGTTCTTC
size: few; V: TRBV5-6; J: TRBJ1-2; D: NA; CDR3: CASSYSGQYSNYGYTF; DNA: TGTGCCAGCAGCTATTCAGGACAGTACAGCAACTATGGCTACACCTTC
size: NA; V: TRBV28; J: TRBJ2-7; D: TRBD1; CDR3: CASGHRGPYYEQYF; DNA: TGTGCCAGCGGGCACAGGGGGCCCTACTACGAGCAGTACTTC
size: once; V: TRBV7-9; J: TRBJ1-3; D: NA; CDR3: CASSMRGTSGNTIYF; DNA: TGTGCCAGCAGCATGAGAGGGACTTCTGGAAACACCATATATTTT
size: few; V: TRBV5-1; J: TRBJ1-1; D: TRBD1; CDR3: CASSQGQDYTEAFF; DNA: TGCGCCAGCAGTCAGGGACAGGACTACACTGAAGCTTTCTTT
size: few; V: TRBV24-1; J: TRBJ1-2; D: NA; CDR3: CATRDRGARYGYTF; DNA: TGTGCCACCAGGGACCGTGGGGCTCGGTATGGCTACACCTTC
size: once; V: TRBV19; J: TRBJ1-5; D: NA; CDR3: CASSTTGYGQPQHF; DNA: TGTGCCAGTAGCACGACAGGTTACGGTCAGCCCCAGCATTTT
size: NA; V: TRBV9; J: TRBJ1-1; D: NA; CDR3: CASSVETNTEAFF; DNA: TGTGCCAGCAGCGTAGAAACGAACACTGAAGCTTTCTTT
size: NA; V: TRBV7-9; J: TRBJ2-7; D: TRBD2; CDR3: CAGSLAGEFYEQYF; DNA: TGTGCCGGCAGCTTAGCGGGGGAATTCTACGAGCAGTACTTC
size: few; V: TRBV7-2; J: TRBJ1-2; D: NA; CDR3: CASSLLNGGYTF; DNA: TGTGCCAGCAGCTTACTGAACGGAGGCTACACCTTC
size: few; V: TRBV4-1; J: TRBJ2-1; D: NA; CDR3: CASSQELAGNNEQFF; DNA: TGCGCCAGCAGCCAAGAACTAGCCGGAAACAATGAGCAGTTCTTC
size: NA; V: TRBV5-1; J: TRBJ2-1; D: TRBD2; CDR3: CASIISGGRGGQFF; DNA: TGCGCCAGCATCATTAGCGGGGGTCGAGGTGGGCAGTTCTTC
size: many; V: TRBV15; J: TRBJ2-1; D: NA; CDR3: CATSRDQVLDNEQFF; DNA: TGTGCCACCAGCAGAGATCAGGTTTTGGACAATGAGCAGTTCTTC
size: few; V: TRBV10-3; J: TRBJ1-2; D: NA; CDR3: CAISIGRGEGGYTF; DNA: TGTGCCATCAGCATCGGGCGGGGTGAGGGCGGCTACACCTTC
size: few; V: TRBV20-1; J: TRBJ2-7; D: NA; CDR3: CSARRLALIFYNEQYF; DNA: TGCAGTGCTAGGCGGCTAGCTCTCATTTTTTACAATGAGCAGTACTTC
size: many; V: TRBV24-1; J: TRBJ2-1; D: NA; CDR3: CATSPPRSGNEQFF; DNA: TGTGCCACCAGTCCCCCCCGGTCGGGCAATGAGCAGTTCTTC
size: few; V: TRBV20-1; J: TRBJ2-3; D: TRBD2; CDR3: CSARDPGGGTDTQYF; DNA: TGCAGTGCTAGAGACCCCGGCGGGGGAACAGATACGCAGTATTTT
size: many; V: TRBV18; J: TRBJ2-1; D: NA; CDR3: CASSPNRNEQFF; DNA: TGTGCCAGCTCACCAAACCGGAATGAGCAGTTCTTC
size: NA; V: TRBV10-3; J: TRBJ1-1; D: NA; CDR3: CAISDSPTGTNTEAFF; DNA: TGTGCCATCAGTGATTCCCCGACAGGAACGAACACTGAAGCTTTCTTT
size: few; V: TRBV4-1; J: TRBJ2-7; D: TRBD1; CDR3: CASRSSPGQGAGEQYF; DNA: TGCGCCAGCAGATCATCCCCGGGACAGGGGGCCGGCGAGCAGTACTTC
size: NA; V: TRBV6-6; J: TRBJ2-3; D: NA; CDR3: CASSLPPTGNTDMQYF; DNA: TGTGCCAGCAGTTTGCCGCCAACAGGCAACACAGATATGCAGTATTTT